This T cell receptor beta chain was recovered during a study of T cells after yellow fever vaccination. TCRdb processed the 5' RACE reads anew with MiXCR; each CDR3 protein has one entry. Of some 420,000 distinct CDR3 sequences detected, under 20% appear once; the ten largest clones hold roughly a sixth. CDR1 DFQATT and CDR2 SNEGSKA come from the germline V gene (reference sequence). Trimming stripped 3 bases from V and 1 base from J, with 19 bases between. This CDR3 comprises 16 residues. Points from the study as a whole: Primary-vaccination clones mostly resurfaced post-booster (about 95% CD4, roughly 90% CD8). In FACS-sorted repertoires, abundant clonotypes from the bulk population could appear as contaminants.

This clonotype occurred a few times. Its antigen is as yet unknown. The sample was PBMCs, taken before the yellow fever booster vaccination. The TCR sequence derives from a young man who received the YFV17D yellow fever vaccine. V and J are TRBV20-1 and TRBJ2-7; possibly TRBD1 for D (6 bases). CDR3 region: CSARGEGGIVSYEQYF. As DNA, the CDR3 is TGCAGTGCTAGGGGGGAAGGGGGTATCGTGTCCTACGAGCAGTACTTC.